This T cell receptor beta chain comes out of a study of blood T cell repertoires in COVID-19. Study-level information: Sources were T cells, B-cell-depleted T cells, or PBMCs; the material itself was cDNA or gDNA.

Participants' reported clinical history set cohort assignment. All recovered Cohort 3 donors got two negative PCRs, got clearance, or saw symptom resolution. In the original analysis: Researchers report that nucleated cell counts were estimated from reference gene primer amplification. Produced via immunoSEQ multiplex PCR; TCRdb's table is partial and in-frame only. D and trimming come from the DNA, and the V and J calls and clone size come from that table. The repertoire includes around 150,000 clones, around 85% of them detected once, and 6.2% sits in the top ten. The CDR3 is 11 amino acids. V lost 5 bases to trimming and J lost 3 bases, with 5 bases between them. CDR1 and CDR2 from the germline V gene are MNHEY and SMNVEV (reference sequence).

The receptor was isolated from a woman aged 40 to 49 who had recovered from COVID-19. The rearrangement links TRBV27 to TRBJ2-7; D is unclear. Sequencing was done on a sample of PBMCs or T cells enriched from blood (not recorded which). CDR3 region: CASSTNYEQYF. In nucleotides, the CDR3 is TGTGCCAGCAGTACAAACTACGAGCAGTACTTC.